This T cell receptor beta chain was sequenced for a study of shared clonotypes between healthy human individuals. Execution of the assay was at deep level. The repertoire was sequenced with immunoSEQ multiplex PCR; TCRdb's copy has only in-frame clones and lacks some. The table records about 2.5 million clones, less than 95% of them present only once. This receptor was identified in a man younger than 35 in good health. Some clones in this sample may be carry-over from other donors' samples. Material: naive CD4+ T cells from PBMCs. The subset here: CD45RA+ positively selected.

The DNA of the CDR3 is TGTGCCAGCAGTTTGCGGACAGGGGAAGCTCGTAAAGCTTTCTTT. Translating gives CASSLRTGEARKAFF. This chain uses TRBV28 with TRBJ1-1, with TRBD1 matching 9 bases. Germline CDR1 MDHEN, CDR2 SYDVKM. This CDR3 has 15 residues. The V and J ends lost 3 bases and 9 bases, in that order; junction bases with no gene match: 11.